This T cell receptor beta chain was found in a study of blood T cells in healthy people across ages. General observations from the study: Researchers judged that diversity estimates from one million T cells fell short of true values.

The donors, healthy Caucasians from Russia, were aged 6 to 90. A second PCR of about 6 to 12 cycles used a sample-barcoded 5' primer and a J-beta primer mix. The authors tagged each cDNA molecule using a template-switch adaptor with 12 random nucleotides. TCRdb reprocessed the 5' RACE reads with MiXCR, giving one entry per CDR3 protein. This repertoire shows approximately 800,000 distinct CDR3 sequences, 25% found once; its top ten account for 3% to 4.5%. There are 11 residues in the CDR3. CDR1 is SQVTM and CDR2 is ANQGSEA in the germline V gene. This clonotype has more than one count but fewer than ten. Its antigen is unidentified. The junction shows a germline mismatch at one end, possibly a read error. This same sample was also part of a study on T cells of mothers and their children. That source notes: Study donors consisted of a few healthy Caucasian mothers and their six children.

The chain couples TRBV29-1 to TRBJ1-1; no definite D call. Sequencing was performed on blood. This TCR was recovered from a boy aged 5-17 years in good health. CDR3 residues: CSGLHGTEASF. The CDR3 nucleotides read TGCAGCGGGCTCCACGGCACTGAAGCTTCCTTT.